The clone carrying this T cell receptor (beta chain) appeared a few times. Antigen unknown. Collection of blood occurred at baseline, at cycle 4 day 1, and at cycle 7 day 1. The germline V gene has CDR1 MNHNS and CDR2 SASEGT. The V end lost 3 bases, the J end lost 7 bases, and 13 bases lay between the germline ends. This CDR3 has 15 residues. Some clones are missing from TCRdb's copy, which holds only in-frame ones; the method was immunoSEQ multiplex PCR. The sample carries tens of thousands of clones, 75% to 85% recorded once. The sample is drawn from a study of OX40 agonist ivuxolimab in advanced cancers. As for the study in general: Melanoma, hepatocellular carcinoma, head and neck or renal cell cancer occurred in dose-escalation patients. Overall study findings and caveats: Clonal expansion was seen in CD4+ and CD8+ blood T cells by week 6 at 0.1 to 3.0 mg/kg. Expanded clones belonging to CD8+ T cells outnumbered, on average, those of CD4+.

The J gene is TRBJ1-6, the V gene TRBV6-1; unclear D gene. This receptor was obtained from an adult with an advanced solid tumor such as melanoma, head and neck, liver or kidney cancer. This specimen consisted of CD4+ or CD8+ T cells sorted from blood, obtained in a trial of the OX40 agonist ivuxolimab. The CDR3 region is CASSDGGLGNSPLHF. The CDR3 DNA is TGTGCCAGCAGTGATGGAGGACTGGGGAATTCACCCCTCCACTTT.